The rows below give T cell receptor beta chains drawn from one sample of a study of cytomegalovirus exposure and HLA in healthy donors. Clones were sequenced by immunoSEQ multiplex PCR, and TCRdb holds only the in-frame ones, with some missing. The sample includes under 200,000 clones, 78% of them seen just once. Sequencing was done on a sample of PBMCs. Source of these receptors: a woman aged 25 to 39 in good health and CMV-seropositive. The CDR3 runs from the conserved cysteine through the conserved F or W. D genes are given only for firm matches. Clone size is not always given. Where it is, it says once, few, many or a class for expanded clones.

CDR3 protein	CDR3 DNA	CDR3 length	V gene	J gene	clone size	D gene
CASSKTSGQGLYGYTF	TGTGCCAGCAGTAAAACTTCCGGACAGGGCCTCTATGGCTACACCTTC	16	TRBV27	TRBJ1-2	-	TRBD1
CASDASGDTQYF	TGTGCCAGCGACGCTAGCGGGGATACGCAGTATTTT	12	TRBV6-1	TRBJ2-3	-	TRBD2
CASSSTGEYEKLFF	TGTGCCAGCAGTTCGACAGGGGAGTATGAAAAACTGTTTTTT	14	TRBV28	TRBJ1-4	few	TRBD1
CASSSYDTSYEQYF	TGTGCCAGCAGCTCCTACGACACCTCCTACGAGCAGTACTTC	14	TRBV9	TRBJ2-7	-	-
CASSQVQGQGSAGSSYEQYF	TGTGCCAGCAGCCAAGTCCAAGGACAGGGAAGCGCTGGGAGCTCCTACGAGCAGTACTTC	20	TRBV4-2	TRBJ2-7	-	TRBD1
CSAPRGAEAFF	TGCAGTGCTCCACGGGGGGCTGAAGCTTTCTTT	11	TRBV20-1	TRBJ1-1	few	-
CASSWGQGGQYF	TGTGCCAGCAGTTGGGGACAGGGTGGGCAGTACTTC	12	TRBV6-5	TRBJ2-7	-	TRBD1
CASSHKKRGGTGNTIYF	TGCGCCAGCAGCCACAAAAAACGAGGGGGCACTGGAAACACCATATATTTT	17	TRBV5-1	TRBJ1-3	few	TRBD1
CASSQDGGARGYTF	TGCGCCAGCAGCCAAGATGGAGGGGCTCGGGGCTACACCTTC	14	TRBV4-1	TRBJ1-2	-	-
CASSQAAAGGYGYTF	TGCGCCAGCAGCCAAGCAGCGGCAGGGGGATATGGCTACACCTTC	15	TRBV4-3	TRBJ1-2	-	TRBD1
CASSSGRATDTQYF	TGTGCCAGCAGCTCCGGGAGGGCCACAGATACGCAGTATTTT	14	TRBV11-2	TRBJ2-3	once	TRBD2
CASSLSGITEAFF	TGTGCCAGCAGTTTATCGGGAATCACTGAAGCTTTCTTT	13	TRBV28	TRBJ1-1	few	-
CASSEVVAGLTDTQYF	TGTGCCAGCAGTGAAGTAGTAGCGGGCCTCACAGATACGCAGTATTTT	16	TRBV2	TRBJ2-3	-	TRBD2
CSVEDGSSYEQYF	TGCAGCGTGGAGGACGGAAGCTCCTACGAGCAGTACTTC	13	TRBV29-1	TRBJ2-7	-	-
CASSTWSSGNTIYF	TGTGCCAGCAGTACATGGAGCTCTGGAAACACCATATATTTT	14	TRBV6-5	TRBJ1-3	-	-
CASSEALGDLYNQPQHF	TGTGCCAGCAGTGAAGCGCTCGGAGACTTATACAATCAGCCCCAGCATTTT	17	TRBV2	TRBJ1-5	few	-
CAISQGAGTEAFF	TGTGCCATCAGCCAGGGGGCTGGCACTGAAGCTTTCTTT	13	TRBV10-3	TRBJ1-1	-	TRBD1
CASSSTGGDWANTEAFF	TGCGCCAGCAGCTCAACTGGCGGGGATTGGGCGAACACTGAAGCTTTCTTT	17	TRBV5-1	TRBJ1-1	-	-
CAIRDGSGGPFYEQYF	TGTGCCATCAGGGATGGTAGCGGGGGCCCATTCTACGAGCAGTACTTC	16	TRBV10-3	TRBJ2-7	-	TRBD2
CAIRTSTGGYYGYTF	TGTGCCATCAGAACCTCGACAGGCGGCTACTATGGCTACACCTTC	15	TRBV10-3	TRBJ1-2	-	-
CASSVTWSTEAFF	TGTGCCAGCAGCGTTACTTGGTCTACTGAAGCTTTCTTT	13	TRBV9	TRBJ1-1	-	-
CASSFGGAGYEQYF	TGTGCCAGCAGCTTTGGCGGGGCGGGCTACGAGCAGTACTTC	14	TRBV13	TRBJ2-7	-	-
CATQGTSGIEQFF	TGTGCCACCCAAGGGACTAGCGGGATTGAGCAGTTCTTC	13	TRBV7-9	TRBJ2-1	-	TRBD2
CASSSRAGELFF	TGTGCCAGCAGCTCGAGGGCCGGGGAGCTGTTTTTT	12	TRBV7-6	TRBJ2-2	-	-
CASSFSSSGGRGETQYF	TGTGCCAGCAGCTTTAGTTCTTCGGGAGGCCGGGGGGAGACCCAGTACTTC	17	TRBV11-2	TRBJ2-5	-	TRBD2
CASSLFNNQPQHF	TGTGCCAGCAGCTTGTTCAACAATCAGCCCCAGCATTTT	13	TRBV5-6	TRBJ1-5	few	-
CASSSGNTEAFF	TGTGCCAGCAGCTCGGGGAACACTGAAGCTTTCTTT	12	TRBV11-3	TRBJ1-1	once	-
CASSQESAGRGTQYF	TGTGCCAGCAGCCAAGAGTCGGCCGGCAGAGGTACGCAGTATTTT	15	TRBV4-2	TRBJ2-3	-	-
CASSPRGAAGDEQYF	TGTGCCAGCAGCCCCAGAGGCGCAGCTGGCGACGAGCAGTACTTC	15	TRBV7-8	TRBJ2-7	-	-
CASSDFAQGSYGYTF	TGTGCCAGCAGCGACTTTGCGCAGGGGAGCTATGGCTACACCTTC	15	TRBV9	TRBJ1-2	-	-
CASSTRTSGTYEQYF	TGTGCCAGCAGTACCCGGACTAGCGGGACCTACGAGCAGTACTTC	15	TRBV28	TRBJ2-7	-	TRBD2
CAISESIAGGPGTQYF	TGTGCCATCAGTGAGTCAATAGCGGGGGGGCCAGGGACGCAGTATTTT	16	TRBV10-3	TRBJ2-3	-	TRBD2
CASTPRGNYGYTF	TGTGCCAGCACCCCCCGAGGGAACTATGGCTACACCTTC	13	TRBV27	TRBJ1-2	-	-
CASSLRQGTSYEQYF	TGCGCCAGCAGCCTGAGACAGGGTACCTCCTACGAGCAGTACTTC	15	TRBV4-1	TRBJ2-7	-	TRBD1
CASSRELAGDNEQYF	TGTGCCAGCAGCAGGGAACTAGCGGGGGACAACGAGCAGTACTTC	15	TRBV9	TRBJ2-7	-	TRBD2
CASSLGLAGSRDEQFF	TGCGCCAGCAGCTTGGGACTAGCGGGGAGTAGGGATGAGCAGTTCTTC	16	TRBV5-1	TRBJ2-1	-	TRBD2
CASRQTGNNQPQHF	TGTGCCAGCAGGCAGACAGGGAACAATCAGCCCCAGCATTTT	14	TRBV28	TRBJ1-5	-	TRBD1
CASTGGGGEAFF	TGTGCCAGCACTGGGGGCGGGGGTGAAGCTTTCTTT	12	TRBV6-5	TRBJ1-1	few	-
CASSLGAAGAVVETQYF	TGTGCCAGCAGCTTGGGAGCGGCGGGAGCGGTAGTGGAGACCCAGTACTTC	17	TRBV5-8	TRBJ2-5	-	TRBD2
CASSPPGQAGNTIYF	TGTGCCAGCAGTCCGCCGGGACAGGCTGGAAACACCATATATTTT	15	TRBV28	TRBJ1-3	-	TRBD1
CASSTDFEQFF	TGTGCCAGCAGCACAGATTTTGAGCAGTTCTTC	11	TRBV7-2	TRBJ2-1	-	-
CASSFGGSLYGYTF	TGTGCCAGCAGTTTTGGCGGCAGTCTCTATGGCTACACCTTC	14	TRBV28	TRBJ1-2	-	-
CASGPGLAVQETQYF	TGTGCTAGTGGTCCAGGACTAGCGGTTCAAGAGACCCAGTACTTC	15	TRBV12-5	TRBJ2-5	-	TRBD2
CAISESSREGQPQHF	TGTGCCATCAGTGAGTCGAGTCGAGAGGGTCAGCCCCAGCATTTT	15	TRBV10-3	TRBJ1-5	-	-
CASSLYQGINTGELFF	TGCGCCAGCAGCTTGTATCAGGGAATAAACACCGGGGAGCTGTTTTTT	16	TRBV5-1	TRBJ2-2	-	-
CASSVVGANTEAFF	TGTGCCAGCAGCGTCGTTGGAGCGAACACTGAAGCTTTCTTT	14	TRBV9	TRBJ1-1	-	-
CASSLLAGVDEQYF	TGTGCCAGCAGTTTACTAGCGGGAGTCGACGAGCAGTACTTC	14	TRBV28	TRBJ2-7	-	TRBD2
CASGLVFSDHNEQFF	TGTGCTAGTGGTTTGGTATTTAGCGATCACAATGAGCAGTTCTTC	15	TRBV12-5	TRBJ2-1	-	-
CASSSDRDPNTGNEQFF	TGTGCCAGCAGCTCCGACCGGGATCCCAACACAGGGAATGAGCAGTTCTTC	17	TRBV7-9	TRBJ2-1	-	-
CAWTQREGPGKRGEQFF	TGTGCCTGGACCCAAAGGGAAGGGCCGGGGAAACGCGGTGAGCAGTTCTTC	17	TRBV30	TRBJ2-1	once	-
CASSVSGGLETQYF	TGTGCCAGCAGCGTGAGCGGGGGACTTGAGACCCAGTACTTC	14	TRBV9	TRBJ2-5	-	TRBD2
CASSLDLWDRPSYEQYF	TGTGCCAGCAGCTTAGATCTTTGGGACAGGCCTTCCTACGAGCAGTACTTC	17	TRBV11-2	TRBJ2-7	-	TRBD1
CAIRETGYGYTF	TGTGCCATCAGGGAGACAGGGTATGGCTACACCTTC	12	TRBV10-3	TRBJ1-2	-	TRBD1
CASSSRGQFDTGNTIYF	TGTGCCAGCAGCTCTAGGGGACAGTTCGATACTGGAAACACCATATATTTT	17	TRBV7-9	TRBJ1-3	-	TRBD1
CASSPHRGGEQYF	TGTGCCAGCTCACCACACAGGGGAGGAGAGCAGTACTTC	13	TRBV18	TRBJ2-7	-	-
CASSLQGAREQYF	TGTGCCAGCAGTCTGCAGGGGGCTCGGGAGCAGTACTTC	13	TRBV28	TRBJ2-7	-	TRBD1
CASSPRQGSGEQYF	TGTGCCAGCAGCCCCCGACAGGGGTCGGGCGAGCAGTACTTC	14	TRBV7-2	TRBJ2-7	-	TRBD1
CASSLGQGVKGYGYTF	TGCGCCAGCAGCTTGGGACAGGGTGTTAAGGGCTATGGCTACACCTTC	16	TRBV5-1	TRBJ1-2	-	TRBD1
CASSARLAGVEQFF	TGTGCCAGCAGTGCTCGGCTAGCGGGAGTTGAGCAGTTCTTC	14	TRBV2	TRBJ2-1	-	TRBD2
CASSVGTGDSTNEKLFF	TGTGCCAGTAGTGTCGGGACAGGCGATTCAACTAATGAAAAACTGTTTTTT	17	TRBV19	TRBJ1-4	few	TRBD1